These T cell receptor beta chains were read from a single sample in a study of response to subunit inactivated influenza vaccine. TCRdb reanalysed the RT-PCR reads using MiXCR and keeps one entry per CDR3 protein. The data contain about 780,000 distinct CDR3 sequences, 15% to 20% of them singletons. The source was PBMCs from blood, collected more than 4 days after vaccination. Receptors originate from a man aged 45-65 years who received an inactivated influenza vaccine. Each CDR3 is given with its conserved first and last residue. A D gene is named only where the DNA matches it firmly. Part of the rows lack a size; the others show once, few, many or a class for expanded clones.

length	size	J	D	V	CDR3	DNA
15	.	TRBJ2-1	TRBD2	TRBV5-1	CASTPLAGGPNEQFF	TGCGCCAGCACCCCCCTAGCGGGGGGGCCCAATGAGCAGTTCTTC
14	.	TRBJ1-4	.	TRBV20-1	CSARERQEGEKLFF	TGCAGTGCCAGAGAGAGACAAGAGGGTGAAAAACTGTTTTTT
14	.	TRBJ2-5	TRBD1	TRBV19	CASSITGGGETQYF	TGTGCCAGTAGTATAACAGGGGGTGGAGAGACCCAGTACTTC
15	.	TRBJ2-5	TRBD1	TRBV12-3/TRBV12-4	CASSPDRGNRETQYF	TGTGCCAGCAGTCCGGACAGGGGGAATCGAGAGACCCAGTACTTC
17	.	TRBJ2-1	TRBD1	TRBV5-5	CASSLSPGQGALNEQFF	TGTGCCAGCAGCTTGTCACCGGGACAGGGGGCGCTGAATGAGCAGTTCTTC
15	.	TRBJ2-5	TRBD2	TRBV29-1	CSVGQGLASFETQYF	TGCAGCGTGGGCCAAGGACTAGCGTCATTTGAGACCCAGTACTTC
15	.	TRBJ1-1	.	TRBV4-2	CASSDQARVFTEAFF	TGTGCCAGCAGCGATCAAGCAAGGGTTTTCACTGAAGCTTTCTTT
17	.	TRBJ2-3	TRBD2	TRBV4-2	CASSQEGLAGGPDTQYF	TGTGCCAGCAGCCAAGAAGGACTAGCGGGGGGGCCAGATACGCAGTATTTT
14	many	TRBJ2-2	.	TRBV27	CASSLEGNTGELFF	TGTGCCAGCAGTTTAGAAGGGAACACCGGGGAGCTGTTTTTT
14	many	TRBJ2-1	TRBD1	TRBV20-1	CSAREQGRHDEQFF	TGCAGTGCTAGAGAACAGGGGCGTCACGATGAGCAGTTCTTC
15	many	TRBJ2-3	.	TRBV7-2	CASSLVGFPTDTQYF	TGTGCCAGCAGCTTAGTTGGCTTCCCGACGGATACGCAGTATTTT
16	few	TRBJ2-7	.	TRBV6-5	CASSYSLGEGTYEQYF	TGTGCCAGCAGTTACTCGCTGGGTGAGGGGACCTACGAGCAGTACTTC
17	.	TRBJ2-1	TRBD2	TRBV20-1	CSARSFGGGSSYNEQFF	TGCAGTGCTAGATCCTTTGGGGGGGGAAGCTCCTACAATGAGCAGTTCTTC
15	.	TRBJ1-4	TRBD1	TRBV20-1	CSARDSGTGFEKLFF	TGCAGTGCTAGAGATTCGGGGACAGGGTTTGAAAAACTGTTTTTT
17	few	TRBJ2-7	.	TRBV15	CATSRGNPRDTAYEQYF	TGTGCCACCAGCAGAGGTAATCCCCGGGACACCGCCTACGAGCAGTACTTC
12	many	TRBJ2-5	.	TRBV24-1	CATSDLGQEFYF	TGTGCCACCAGTGATTTGGGGCAGGAGTTCTACTTC
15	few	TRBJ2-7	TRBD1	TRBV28	CASRLVQGSVSEQYF	TGTGCCAGCAGACTAGTACAGGGGTCGGTGTCCGAGCAGTACTTC
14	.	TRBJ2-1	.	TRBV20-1	CSARWADVPNEQFF	TGCAGTGCTAGATGGGCCGACGTTCCCAATGAGCAGTTCTTC
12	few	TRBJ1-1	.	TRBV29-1	CSVDRQSTEAFF	TGCAGCGTTGATAGGCAGTCCACTGAAGCTTTCTTT
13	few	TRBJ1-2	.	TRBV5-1	CASSDRYPYGYTF	TGCGCCAGCAGCGACAGGTATCCCTATGGCTACACCTTC
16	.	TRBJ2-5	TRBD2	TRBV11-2	CASSLLASGSWETQYF	TGTGCCAGCAGCTTACTGGCTAGCGGGAGTTGGGAGACCCAGTACTTC
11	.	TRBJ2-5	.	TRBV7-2	CASSLEVAKYF	TGTGCCAGCAGCTTAGAAGTGGCAAAGTACTTC
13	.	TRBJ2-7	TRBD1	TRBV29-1	CSAAPGQGHEQYF	TGCAGCGCCGCTCCGGGACAGGGTCACGAGCAGTACTTC
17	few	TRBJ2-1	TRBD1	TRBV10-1	CASSEGTGAPFLDEQFF	TGCGCCAGCAGTGAGGGTACAGGGGCCCCCTTTCTCGATGAGCAGTTCTTC
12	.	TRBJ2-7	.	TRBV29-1	CSAWGLTYEQYF	TGCAGCGCTTGGGGACTGACCTACGAGCAGTACTTC
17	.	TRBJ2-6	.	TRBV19	CASSAGLLSSGANVLTF	TGTGCCAGTAGTGCGGGACTTCTTAGCTCTGGGGCCAACGTCCTGACTTTC
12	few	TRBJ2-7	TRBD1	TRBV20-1	CSARGQVGEQYF	TGCAGTGCTAGGGGACAGGTCGGCGAGCAGTACTTC
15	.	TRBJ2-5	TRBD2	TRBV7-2	CASSLAPGGRETQYF	TGTGCCAGCAGCTTAGCTCCGGGGGGGCGAGAGACCCAGTACTTC
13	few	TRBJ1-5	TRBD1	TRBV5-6	CASTTGGGQPQHF	TGTGCCAGCACCACAGGGGGCGGTCAGCCCCAGCATTTT
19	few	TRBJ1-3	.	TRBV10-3	CAISEHLDLLKSSGNTIYF	TGTGCCATCAGTGAGCACCTAGACCTCCTGAAGAGCTCTGGAAACACCATATATTTT
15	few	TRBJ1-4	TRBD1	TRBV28	CASSSPGQNNEKLFF	TGTGCCAGCAGTTCTCCGGGACAGAATAATGAAAAACTGTTTTTT
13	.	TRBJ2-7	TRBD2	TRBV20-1	CSAKLAGGYEQYF	TGCAGTGCTAAGCTAGCGGGAGGATACGAGCAGTACTTC
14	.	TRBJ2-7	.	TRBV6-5	CASSSTHGVHEQYF	TGTGCCAGCAGTTCCACCCACGGGGTTCACGAGCAGTACTTC
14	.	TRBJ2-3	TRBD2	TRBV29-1	CSVGLARSTDTQYF	TGCAGCGTTGGACTAGCGAGGAGCACAGATACGCAGTATTTT
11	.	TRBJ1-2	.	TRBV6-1	CASSEKGGYTF	TGTGCCAGCAGTGAAAAGGGAGGCTACACCTTC
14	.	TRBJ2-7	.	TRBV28	CASSPGVPAREQYF	TGTGCCAGCAGTCCAGGGGTCCCGGCGAGGGAGCAGTACTTC
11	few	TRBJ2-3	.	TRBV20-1	CSAREGGTQYF	TGCAGTGCTAGAGAGGGTGGTACGCAGTATTTT
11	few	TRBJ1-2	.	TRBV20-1	CSAGVGVGYTF	TGCAGTGCTGGGGTGGGAGTTGGCTACACCTTC
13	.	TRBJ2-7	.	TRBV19	CASSPGTPHEQYF	TGTGCCAGTAGTCCGGGGACACCACACGAGCAGTACTTC
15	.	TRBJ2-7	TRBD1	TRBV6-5	CASILTTGTGSEQYF	TGTGCCAGCATTCTCACCACCGGGACAGGGTCCGAGCAGTACTTC
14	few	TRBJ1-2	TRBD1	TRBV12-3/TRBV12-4	CASSLGQGLYGYTF	TGTGCCAGCAGCCTTGGACAGGGACTCTATGGCTACACCTTC
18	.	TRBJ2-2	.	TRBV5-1	CASSFGQIGYTNTGELFF	TGCGCCAGCAGCTTTGGACAGATAGGTTACACGAACACCGGGGAGCTGTTTTTT
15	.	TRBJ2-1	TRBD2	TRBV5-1	CASSLVASGGNEQFF	TGCGCCAGCAGCTTGGTCGCTAGCGGGGGCAATGAGCAGTTCTTC
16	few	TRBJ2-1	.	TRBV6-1	CASSSPDPYPYNEQFF	TGTGCCAGCAGCTCCCCGGACCCATATCCCTACAATGAGCAGTTCTTC
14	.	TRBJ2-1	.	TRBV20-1	CSARLVGSYNEQFF	TGCAGTGCTAGGCTAGTGGGGTCCTACAATGAGCAGTTCTTC
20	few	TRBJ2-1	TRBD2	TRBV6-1	CASSGPASGRVVSSYNEQFF	TGTGCCAGCAGTGGCCCGGCTAGCGGGAGGGTAGTGAGCTCCTACAATGAGCAGTTCTTC
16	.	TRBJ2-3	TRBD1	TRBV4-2	CASSQEFVGQGMTQYF	TGTGCCAGCAGCCAAGAATTTGTGGGACAGGGAATGACGCAGTATTTT
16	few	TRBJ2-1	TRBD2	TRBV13	CASSLDLAGLYNEQFF	TGTGCCAGCAGCTTAGATCTAGCGGGATTGTACAATGAGCAGTTCTTC
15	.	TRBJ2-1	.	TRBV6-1	CASGQSGSSYNEQFF	TGTGCCAGCGGTCAGTCTGGGAGCTCCTACAATGAGCAGTTCTTC
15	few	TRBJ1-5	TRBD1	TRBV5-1	CASSPQGRVNQPQHF	TGCGCCAGCAGCCCACAGGGGAGGGTCAATCAGCCCCAGCATTTT
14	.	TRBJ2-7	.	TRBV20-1	CSARGTFRSYEQYF	TGCAGTGCTAGAGGGACTTTCCGCTCCTACGAGCAGTACTTC